One sample yielded the 18 T cell receptor beta chains listed below, sequenced in a study of cytomegalovirus exposure and HLA in healthy donors. Data came from immunoSEQ multiplex PCR; TCRdb stores just in-frame clones and leaves some out. The top ten clones hold about 15% of a sample with approximately 170,000 clones, 85% of them seen once. Source material: PBMCs. The source of these receptors is a man between 18 and 35 years old in good health and CMV-seropositive.

A note on this clone: The sample contains more than one DNA sequence encoding this CDR3. The V gene is TRBV10-3, the J gene TRBJ1-5; TRBD1 matches at 8 bases. Germline V gene data show CDR1 as ENHRY and CDR2 as SYGVKD. This CDR3 contains 14 residues. Trimming at V came to 3 bases and at J to 2 bases, leaving 0 bases not matched to a gene. The CDR3 here is CAISEQGGNQPQHF. The DNA of the CDR3 is TGTGCCATCAGTGAACAGGGGGGCAATCAGCCCCAGCATTTT.

The genes are TRBV5-6 and TRBJ2-1, with 9 bases fitting TRBD1. In germline, CDR1 is SGHDT, CDR2 YYEEEE. V shed 1 base, J shed 7 bases, and the junction held 3 bases outside the gene matches. The CDR3 runs to 14 residues. CDR3 nucleotide sequence: TGTGCCAGCAGCTTGTGGGACAGGGTGAATGAGCAGTTCTTC. Protein sequence: CASSLWDRVNEQFF.

This chain connects TRBV4-1 to TRBJ2-1; weak D call: TRBD2 (6 bases). CDR1 MGHRA and CDR2 YSYEKL come from the germline V gene. The V end was cut by 0 bases, the J end by 7 bases, with 19 bases between. The CDR3 is made up of 17 amino acids. For the CDR3, the DNA is TGCGCCAGCAGCCAAGACCCCGCGGGACTCACCTTAAATGAGCAGTTCTTC. Protein product: CASSQDPAGLTLNEQFF.

The V and J genes are TRBV5-8 and TRBJ1-1, with 8 bases that match TRBD1. CDR3 length: 14 amino acids. Germline assignment: CDR1 SGHTS and CDR2 YDEGEE. Losses at the gene ends were 0 bases for V and 7 bases for J; bases not matched to a gene: 5. CDR3 protein: CASSLGQGAIEAFF. The CDR3 region has the DNA TGTGCCAGCAGCTTGGGGCAGGGGGCGATTGAAGCTTTCTTT.

CDR3 in DNA: TGTGCCAGCAGCTTGACAGGGGGATCGCGAGAGCAGTACTTC. Encoded protein: CASSLTGGSREQYF. The chain has TRBV11-3 and TRBJ2-7; TRBD1 aligns across 9 bases. CDR3 length: 14 residues. CDR1 is SGHNT and CDR2 is YENEEA in the germline V gene. V shed 3 bases, J shed 7 bases, and the junction held 7 bases outside the gene matches.

This chain connects TRBV11-2 to TRBJ2-3; D perhaps matches TRBD2 (6 bases). Trimming left V 3 bases short and J 3 bases short, with 19 bases between. The CDR3 totals 17 residues. Per the germline V gene, CDR1 is SGHAT and CDR2 is FQNNGV. The CDR3 coding sequence is TGTGCCAGCAGCTTCCCACCAACGGGAGCCCGGACAGATACGCAGTATTTT. Its protein product is CASSFPPTGARTDTQYF.

The gene calls are TRBV7-9 and TRBJ2-5, with TRBD1 matching over 7 bases. The ends lost 5 bases at V and 5 bases at J; junction bases unmatched: 2. The germline gives CDR1 SEHNR, CDR2 FQNEAQ (reference sequence). The CDR3 totals 12 residues. The CDR3, as DNA: TGTGCCAGCAGCCCACAGGGGGAGACCCAGTACTTC. Its translation: CASSPQGETQYF.

The gene calls are TRBV11-2 and TRBJ1-3, with no clear D. Trimming shortened V by 3 bases and J by 0 bases, and 6 bases separated the two germline ends. The length of the CDR3 is 14 residues. Germline values: CDR1 SGHAT, CDR2 FQNNGV. CDR3 region: CASSFGGSGNTIYF. Written as DNA, the CDR3 is TGTGCCAGCAGCTTCGGCGGCTCTGGAAACACCATATATTTT.

CDR3 DNA: TGCGCCAGCAGCCAAGGGGGCGGGAGGACTGAAGCTTTCTTT. Encoded protein: CASSQGGGRTEAFF. V usage is TRBV4-1 and J usage is TRBJ1-1; possibly TRBD1 for D (5 bases). Per germline, CDR1 MGHRA and CDR2 YSYEKL. The CDR3 extends over 14 amino acids. Trimming removed 1 base at V and 5 bases at J, with 11 bases between.

V and J are TRBV5-8 and TRBJ1-3; D unclear. The CDR3 contains 11 residues. The V and J ends lost 6 bases and 4 bases respectively, with 5 bases between them. Germline CDR1 reads SGHTS; CDR2 reads YDEGEE. The DNA of the CDR3 is TGTGCCAGCACCGTGGGAAACACCATATATTTT. Translation: CASTVGNTIYF.

This clone was seen once. The chain couples TRBV28 to TRBJ1-2; D is unresolved. This CDR3 has 13 residues. Germline V gives CDR1 MDHEN, CDR2 SYDVKM. Trimming removed 8 bases at V and 5 bases at J, with 15 bases between. The CDR3 DNA is TGTGCCAGCTTATTGGTCCCCGGGTATGGCTACACCTTC. This sequence encodes CASLLVPGYGYTF.

CDR3 amino acids: CASNRGLAGSGEQYF. CDR3 nucleotides: TGTGCCAGCAACCGCGGCCTAGCGGGATCCGGGGAGCAGTACTTC. The chain couples TRBV6-1 to TRBJ2-7, with 9 bases lining up with TRBD2. Germline V gene sequence: CDR1 MNHNS, CDR2 SASEGT. Germline trimming cut 7 bases from V and 7 bases from J; bases unmatched to any gene: 14. The CDR3 is 15 amino acids.

V gene TRBV4-1 combines with J gene TRBJ2-6; 8 bases match TRBD2. CDR3 length: 18 amino acids. V gave up 4 bases and J gave up 0 bases; unmatched junction bases: 8. CDR1 is MGHRA, CDR2 YSYEKL, per germline. CDR3 sequence: CASSPQASGSSGANVLTF. In nucleotides, the CDR3 is TGCGCCAGCAGCCCCCAGGCGAGCGGGAGCTCTGGGGCCAACGTCCTGACTTTC.

The chain is built from TRBV2 and TRBJ2-7; 12 nucleotides match TRBD1. V shed 3 bases, J shed 6 bases, and the junction held 6 bases outside the gene matches. The CDR3 is 15 residues long. The germline V gene encodes CDR1 SNHLY and CDR2 FYNNEI. The CDR3 loop reads CASSDPGQGAREQYF. For the CDR3, the DNA is TGTGCCAGCAGTGACCCGGGACAGGGGGCCCGCGAGCAGTACTTC.

In the case of this clone: Sequence at one end of the junction differs from germline and may be a read error. The chain has TRBV29-1 and TRBJ2-7; 8 bases fit TRBD1. This CDR3 spans 14 amino acids. Germline CDR1 and CDR2: SQVTM and ANQGSEA. This CDR3 is CSVEGTGPLGEQYF. CDR3 sequence (DNA): TGCAGCGTCGAAGGGACAGGACCCTTGGGTGAGCAGTACTTC.

This clone was observed a few times. This chain joins TRBV11-2 and TRBJ1-5; tentative D call: TRBD1 (5 bases). CDR1 and CDR2 (germline): SGHAT, FQNNGV. Trimming removed 5 bases at V and 7 bases at J, with 12 bases between. This CDR3 comprises 13 residues. CDR3 nucleotide sequence: TGTGCCAGCAGCACGGGGGAGGACCAGCCCCAGCATTTT. It encodes CASSTGEDQPQHF. Drawing the rest from reference TRBV11-2 and TRBJ1-5, the complete variable domain is EAGVAQSPRYKIIEKRQSVAFWCNPISGHATLYWYQQILGQGPKLLIQFQNNGVVDDSQLPKDRFSAERLKGVDSTLKIQPAKLEDSAVYLCASSTGEDQPQHFGDGTRLSIL.

The rearrangement joins TRBV6-5 to TRBJ1-1; TRBD1 is a possible D gene (5 bases). CDR1 is MNHEY, CDR2 SVGAGI, per germline. The V and J ends lost 0 bases and 7 bases respectively, with 9 bases between them. CDR3 length equals 13 residues. Here the CDR3 reads CASSYSAGLEAFF. The CDR3 DNA follows: TGTGCCAGCAGTTACTCAGCAGGGCTTGAAGCTTTCTTT.

The J gene is TRBJ2-5, the V gene TRBV27, with 10 nucleotides matching TRBD1. This CDR3 has 14 amino acids. V was clipped by 4 bases and J by 4 bases; unmatched bases: 3. Germline CDR1 MNHEY, CDR2 SMNVEV (reference sequence). The CDR3 DNA reads TGTGCCAGCAGTTCGGACAGGGGGGGAGAGACCCAGTACTTC. Translated, it gives CASSSDRGGETQYF.